The T cell receptor (beta chain) described here comes from a study of tumor and adjacent non-tumor tissue in lung cancer. Study context: On average, productive TCRbeta reads reached about 4.17 million per sample. General study findings and limits: Tumor tissue had significantly higher TCR diversity than normal lung.

This clonotype was observed a single time. Its antigen remains unidentified. A modified ARM-PCR protocol with three rounds of nested PCR amplified TCRbeta. TCRdb reprocessed the multiplex PCR reads via MiXCR and lists one record per CDR3 protein. The sample has tens of thousands of distinct CDR3 sequences, about 55% seen once. The CDR3 runs 14 residues. Per germline, CDR1 MDHEN and CDR2 SYDVKM. Trimming removed 10 bases from V and 8 bases from J, with 23 bases in between. The template was RNA from unsorted bulk tissue. This non-tumor lung sample came from over 3 cm beyond the tumor edge. V usage is TRBV28 and J usage is TRBJ1-2, with D perhaps matching TRBD1 (5 bases). The receptor comes from a man between 65 and 79 years old with non-small cell lung cancer. Input material: distant non-tumor lung tissue. CDR3 sequence: CANRRQGSRRGYTF. The CDR3 nucleotides read TGTGCCAACAGGAGACAAGGGTCGAGACGCGGCTACACCTTC.